This TCR beta chain was recorded in a study of siplizumab effects on memory and regulatory T cells. Study results and limitations: Naive T cells apparently outstripped memory cells in diversity and seemed major alloresponse contributors.

Measured with immunoSEQ multiplex PCR; TCRdb has only the in-frame clones, and not every one. The table lists approximately 10,000 clones, around half of them singletons. Cells from the mixed lymphocyte reaction were cocultured for about six days at 37°C. A note on this clone: Its antigen is not known.

The sequenced sample consisted of CFSE-low (dividing) CD8+ T cells sorted from an allogeneic mixed lymphocyte reaction. The source is a human donor in good health; the cells came from an allogeneic mixed lymphocyte reaction. Some clones in this sample may be carry-over from other donors' samples.

This CDR3 reads CASSVPLQRQETQYF. CDR3 bases: TGTGCCAGCAGCGTCCCCCTACAGAGGCAAGAGACCCAGTACTTC. V and J are TRBV7-9 and TRBJ2-5; D unclear. Trimming left V 5 bases short and J 2 bases short, with 15 bases between. The CDR3 loop spans 15 amino acids. Germline lookup yields CDR1 SEHNR and CDR2 FQNEAQ (reference sequence). Full variable domain (remainder filled in from reference TRBV7-9 and TRBJ2-5): DTGVSQNPRHKITKRGQNVTFRCDPISEHNRLYWYRQTLGQGPEFLTYFQNEAQLEKSRLLSDRFSAERPKGSFSTLEIQRTEQGDSAMYLCASSVPLQRQETQYFGPGTRLLVL.